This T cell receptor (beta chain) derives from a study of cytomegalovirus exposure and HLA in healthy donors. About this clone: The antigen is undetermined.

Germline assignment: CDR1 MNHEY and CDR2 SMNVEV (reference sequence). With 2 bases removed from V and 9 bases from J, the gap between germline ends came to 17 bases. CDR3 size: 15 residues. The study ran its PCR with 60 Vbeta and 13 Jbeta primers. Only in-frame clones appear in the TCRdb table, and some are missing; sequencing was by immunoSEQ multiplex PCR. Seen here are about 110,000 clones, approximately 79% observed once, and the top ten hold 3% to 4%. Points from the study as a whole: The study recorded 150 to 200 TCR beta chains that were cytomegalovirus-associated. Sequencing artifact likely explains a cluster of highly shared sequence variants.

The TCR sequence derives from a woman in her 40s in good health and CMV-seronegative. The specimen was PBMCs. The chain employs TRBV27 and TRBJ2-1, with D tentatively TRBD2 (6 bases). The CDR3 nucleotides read TGTGCCAGCAGTTTAGGGGGGACCCTCGGGCGTGAGCAGTTCTTC. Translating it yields CASSLGGTLGREQFF.